This TCR beta chain comes out of a study of monozygotic twins with inflammatory bowel disease (dated by TCRdb to 2018 to 2020). General notes on the study: In total, approximately 28 monozygotic twin pairs made up the full study: 19 Danish pairs, all IBD-discordant, plus nine German pairs, of which four were IBD-concordant and five were IBD-discordant. Each individual had, on average, about 151 000 unique TCRalpha sequences and 181 000 unique TCRbeta sequences available for analysis. Disease-associated traits were sought mainly through comparisons between IBD patients and their genetically identical healthy co-twins within discordant pairs. Results the study describes overall, beyond this receptor: Fewer clonotypes were shared with other individuals by IBD patients than by healthy twins, most markedly in patients showing signs of disease activity. TCRbeta repertoire diversity, by inverse Simpson index, was decreased in IBD patients compared with their healthy co-twins. Different T cell subtypes could not be distinguished in the analysis. No difference in repertoire similarity was observed between concordant and discordant twins, possibly owing to limited statistical power. The results gave no support for a single strong signal or clonotype linked to IBD. Differing immunosuppressive treatments among patients may have added background noise and inter-individual variability to the repertoires.

Receptor amplification or capture employed 5' RACE. For each TCR library, approximately 4,000 ng of total RNA was used. For each sample, cDNA synthesis with SMARTScribe reverse transcriptase was split into eight separate reactions. Unique molecular identifiers containing a 6-nucleotide sample barcode were introduced through template switching during cDNA synthesis. TCRalpha and TCRbeta cDNA was amplified by two nested PCRs of approximately 17 and 9 cycles, with bead purification after each PCR. Before amplification, the cDNA was both treated with uracil DNA-glycosylase and purified with the QIAquick PCR purification kit. The second PCR added Illumina TruSeq-compatible adapters along with sample-specific barcodes. Library quality and concentration were checked on TapeStation and Qubit, and libraries were pooled at roughly 5 ng each. The pooled libraries were sequenced with 2 x 100 bp reads and custom sequencing primers on an Illumina HiSeq2500 single-index Rapid Run. In the paper's pipeline: MiGEC version 1.2.6 was used for UMI-based consensus assembly, which corrected PCR and sequencing errors. MiXCR version 2.1.1 was used to carry out V(D)J alignment, clonotype assembly and CDR3 extraction. To normalise gene usage, clonotype sharing and MAIT/NKT TCR abundance, the top 1000, 10 000 and 20 000 clonotypes in each sample were analysed. After downsampling to 27 000 UMIs, diversity was calculated as the inverse Simpson index using the vegan R package. Statistical testing used paired Mann-Whitney U tests on the discordant twin pairs and applied Benjamini-Hochberg correction for multiple testing. TCRdb reprocessed the reads; each CDR3 protein sequence makes one entry, and DNA is unavailable. None of the V and J calls come from the authors' own analysis; TCRdb made them. The table kept for this sample lists just over 300,000 distinct CDR3 sequences. 5.5% to 6.5% of the sample rests with the top ten.

CDR1 is given as SGHNT and CDR2 as YYREEE, both from the germline V gene (reference sequence). The CDR3 runs 14 residues from the cysteine to the phenylalanine. Nucleotide data are not available. Comments on this clonotype: This receptor's antigen is unknown.

From each donor, a roughly 2.5 ml peripheral blood sample was collected into PAXgene tubes and stored at -80 degrees C. Without T cell sorting, total RNA was isolated from whole blood using the PAXgene blood miRNA kit on an automated QIAcube. Peripheral blood from monozygotic twin pairs who were concordant or discordant for inflammatory bowel disease underwent deep TCRalpha and TCRbeta repertoire profiling using unique molecular barcoding. Smoking habits were recorded for all twin pairs, and individuals were classified as current, former or never smokers. Rearrangement joined TRBV5-4 to TRBJ2-7; TCRdb's assignment of TRBD1 cannot be checked, as there is no DNA. Material for sequencing was blood. The receptor was derived from a human donor with ulcerative colitis or Crohn's disease, or a healthy co-twin of an affected twin (not recorded which). The CDR3: CASSPTGQSDEQYF.